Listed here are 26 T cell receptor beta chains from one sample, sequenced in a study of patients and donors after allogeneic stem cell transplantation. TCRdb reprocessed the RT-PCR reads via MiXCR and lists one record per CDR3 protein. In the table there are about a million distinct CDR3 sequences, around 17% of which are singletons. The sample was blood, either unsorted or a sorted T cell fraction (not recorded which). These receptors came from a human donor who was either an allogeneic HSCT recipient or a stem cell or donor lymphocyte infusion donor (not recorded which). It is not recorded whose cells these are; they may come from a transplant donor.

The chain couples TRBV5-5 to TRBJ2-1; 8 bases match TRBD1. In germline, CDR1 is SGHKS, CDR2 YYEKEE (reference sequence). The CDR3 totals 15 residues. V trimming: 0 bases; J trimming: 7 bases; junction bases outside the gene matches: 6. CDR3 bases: TGTGCCAGCAGCTTGGGGCAGGGGGCGAATAATGAGCAGTTCTTC. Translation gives CASSLGQGANNEQFF.

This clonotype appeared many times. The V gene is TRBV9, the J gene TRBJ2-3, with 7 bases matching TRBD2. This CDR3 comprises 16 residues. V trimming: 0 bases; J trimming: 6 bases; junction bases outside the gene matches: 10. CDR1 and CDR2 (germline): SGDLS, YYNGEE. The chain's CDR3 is CASSVAPTAGEDTQYF. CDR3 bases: TGTGCCAGCAGCGTAGCTCCAACGGCGGGAGAGGATACGCAGTATTTT.

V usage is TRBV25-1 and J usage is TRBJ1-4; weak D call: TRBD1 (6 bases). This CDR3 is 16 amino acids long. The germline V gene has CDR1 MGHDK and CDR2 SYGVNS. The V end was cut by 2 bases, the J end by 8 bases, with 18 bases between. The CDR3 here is CASSEQGKGVEEKLFF. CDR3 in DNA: TGTGCCAGCAGTGAACAGGGGAAAGGAGTGGAGGAAAAACTGTTTTTT.

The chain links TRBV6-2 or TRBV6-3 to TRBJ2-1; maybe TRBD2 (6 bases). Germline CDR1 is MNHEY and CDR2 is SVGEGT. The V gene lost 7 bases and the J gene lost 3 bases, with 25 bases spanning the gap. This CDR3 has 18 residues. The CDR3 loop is CASTPTSNLGRFYNEQFF. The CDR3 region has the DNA TGTGCCAGCACCCCTACCTCTAACTTGGGGAGGTTCTACAATGAGCAGTTCTTC.

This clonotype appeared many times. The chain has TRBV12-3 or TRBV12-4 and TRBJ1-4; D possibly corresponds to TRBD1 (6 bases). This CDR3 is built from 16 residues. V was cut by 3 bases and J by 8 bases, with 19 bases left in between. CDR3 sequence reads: CASSLSIGGEEEKLFF. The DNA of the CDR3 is TGTGCCAGCAGTTTGTCCATAGGGGGAGAGGAAGAAAAACTGTTTTTT.

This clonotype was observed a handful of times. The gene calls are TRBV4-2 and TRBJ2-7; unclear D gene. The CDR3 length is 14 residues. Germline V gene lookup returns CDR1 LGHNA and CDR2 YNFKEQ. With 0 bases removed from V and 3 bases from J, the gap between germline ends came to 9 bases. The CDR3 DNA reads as TGTGCCAGCAGCCAAGAGTTGGGTTACTACGAGCAGTACTTC. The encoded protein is CASSQELGYYEQYF.

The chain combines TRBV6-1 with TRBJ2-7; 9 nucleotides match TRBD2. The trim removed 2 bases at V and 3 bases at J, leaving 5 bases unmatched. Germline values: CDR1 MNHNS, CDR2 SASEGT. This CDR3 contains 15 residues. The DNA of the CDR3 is TGTGCCAGCAGTGAAAGTAGCGGGGGTTTCTACGAGCAGTACTTC. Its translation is CASSESSGGFYEQYF.

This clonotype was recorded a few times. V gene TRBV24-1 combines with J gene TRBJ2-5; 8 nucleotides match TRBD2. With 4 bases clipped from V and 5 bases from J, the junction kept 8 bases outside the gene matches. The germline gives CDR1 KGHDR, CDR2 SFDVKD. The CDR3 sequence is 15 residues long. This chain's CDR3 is CATSDPTSVGETQYF. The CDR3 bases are TGTGCCACCAGTGACCCGACTAGCGTTGGGGAGACCCAGTACTTC.

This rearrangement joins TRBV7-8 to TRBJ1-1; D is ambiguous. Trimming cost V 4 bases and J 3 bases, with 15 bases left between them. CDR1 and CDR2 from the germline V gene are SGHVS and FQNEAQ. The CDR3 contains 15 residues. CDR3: CASSSGYGMYTEAFF. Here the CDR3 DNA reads TGTGCCAGCAGCTCAGGCTACGGAATGTACACTGAAGCTTTCTTT.

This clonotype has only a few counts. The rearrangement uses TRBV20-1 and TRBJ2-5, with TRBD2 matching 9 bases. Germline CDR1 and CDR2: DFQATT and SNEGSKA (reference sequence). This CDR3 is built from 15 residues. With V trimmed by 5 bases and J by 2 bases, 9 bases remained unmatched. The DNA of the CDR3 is TGCAGTGCTGGGGTGACTAGCGGTTCACAAGAGACCCAGTACTTC. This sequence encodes CSAGVTSGSQETQYF.

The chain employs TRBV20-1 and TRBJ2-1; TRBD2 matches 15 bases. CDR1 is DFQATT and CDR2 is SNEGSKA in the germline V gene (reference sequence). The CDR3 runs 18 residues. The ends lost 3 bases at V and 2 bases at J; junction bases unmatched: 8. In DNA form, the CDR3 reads TGCAGTGCTAGTTACCCCCGGACTAGCGGGGGGGCCTACAATGAGCAGTTCTTC. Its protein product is CSASYPRTSGGAYNEQFF.

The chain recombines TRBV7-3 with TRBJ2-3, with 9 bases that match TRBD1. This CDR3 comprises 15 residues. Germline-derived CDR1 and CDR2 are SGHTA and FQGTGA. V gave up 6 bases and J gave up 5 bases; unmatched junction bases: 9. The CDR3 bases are TGTGCCAGCAGAGACACGCGACAGGGGGTAGATACGCAGTATTTT. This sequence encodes CASRDTRQGVDTQYF.

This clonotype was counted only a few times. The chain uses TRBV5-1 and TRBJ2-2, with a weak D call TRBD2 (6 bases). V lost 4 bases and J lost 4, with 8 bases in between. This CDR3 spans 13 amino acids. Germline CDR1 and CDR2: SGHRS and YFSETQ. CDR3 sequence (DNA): TGCGCCAGCAGCCGGGAGTTCACCGGGGAGCTGTTTTTT. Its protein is CASSREFTGELFF.

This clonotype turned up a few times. The DNA of the CDR3 is TGTGCCAGCAGCTTAGAAGTTTCCTCAGATACGCAGTATTTT. Amino acids: CASSLEVSSDTQYF. The J gene is TRBJ2-3, the V gene TRBV7-9; D unclear. The germline V and J ends were trimmed by 1 base and 4 bases, with 9 bases remaining between them. Germline CDR1 and CDR2: SEHNR and FQNEAQ (reference sequence). The CDR3 length is 14 residues. Using reference TRBV7-9 and TRBJ2-3 for the parts outside the CDR3, the full variable domain is DTGVSQNPRHKITKRGQNVTFRCDPISEHNRLYWYRQTLGQGPEFLTYFQNEAQLEKSRLLSDRFSAERPKGSFSTLEIQRTEQGDSAMYLCASSLEVSSDTQYFGPGTRLTVL.

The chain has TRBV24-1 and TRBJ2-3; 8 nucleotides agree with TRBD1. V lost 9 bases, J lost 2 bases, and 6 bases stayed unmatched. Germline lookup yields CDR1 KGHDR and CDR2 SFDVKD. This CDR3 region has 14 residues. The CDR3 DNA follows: TGTGCCACCGGGGACAGGCGATTCACAGATACGCAGTATTTT. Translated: CATGDRRFTDTQYF.

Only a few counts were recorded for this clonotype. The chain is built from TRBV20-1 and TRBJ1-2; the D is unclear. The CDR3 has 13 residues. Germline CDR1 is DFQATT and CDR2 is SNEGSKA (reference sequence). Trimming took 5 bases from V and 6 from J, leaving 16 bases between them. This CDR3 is CSARYGQSHGYTF. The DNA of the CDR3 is TGCAGTGCTCGTTATGGGCAGAGCCATGGCTACACCTTC.

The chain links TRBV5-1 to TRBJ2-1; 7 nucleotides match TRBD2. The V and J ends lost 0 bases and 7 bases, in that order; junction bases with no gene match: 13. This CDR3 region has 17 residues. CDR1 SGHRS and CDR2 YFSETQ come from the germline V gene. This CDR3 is CASSLGGGSGTFNEQFF. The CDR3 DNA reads TGCGCCAGCAGCTTGGGGGGCGGGAGTGGGACTTTTAATGAGCAGTTCTTC.

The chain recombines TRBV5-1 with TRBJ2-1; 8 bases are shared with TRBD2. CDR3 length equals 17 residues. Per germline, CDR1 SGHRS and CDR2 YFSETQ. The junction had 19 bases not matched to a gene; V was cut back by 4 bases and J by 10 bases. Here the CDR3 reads CASSPPKGRGGFDEQFF. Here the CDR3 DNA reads TGCGCCAGCAGCCCTCCCAAGGGACGGGGGGGTTTTGACGAGCAGTTCTTC. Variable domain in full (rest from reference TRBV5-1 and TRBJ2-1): KAGVTQTPRYLIKTRGQQVTLSCSPISGHRSVSWYQQTPGQGLQFLFEYFSETQRNKGNFPGRFSGRQFSNSRSEMNVSTLELGDSALYLCASSPPKGRGGFDEQFFGPGTRLTVL.

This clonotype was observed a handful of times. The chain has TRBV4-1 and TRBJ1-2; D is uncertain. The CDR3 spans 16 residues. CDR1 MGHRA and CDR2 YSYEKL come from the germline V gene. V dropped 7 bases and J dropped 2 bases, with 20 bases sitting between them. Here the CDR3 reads CASTRPGGNTNYGYTF. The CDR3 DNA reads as TGCGCCAGCACTCGCCCGGGAGGGAACACCAACTATGGCTACACCTTC.

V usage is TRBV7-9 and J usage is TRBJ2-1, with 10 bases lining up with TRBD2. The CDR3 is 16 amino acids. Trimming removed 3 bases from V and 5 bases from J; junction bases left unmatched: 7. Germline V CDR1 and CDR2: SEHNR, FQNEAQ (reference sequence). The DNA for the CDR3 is TGTGCCAGCAGCTTTGGAGTAGCGGGAGGAAACAATGAGCAGTTCTTC. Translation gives CASSFGVAGGNNEQFF.

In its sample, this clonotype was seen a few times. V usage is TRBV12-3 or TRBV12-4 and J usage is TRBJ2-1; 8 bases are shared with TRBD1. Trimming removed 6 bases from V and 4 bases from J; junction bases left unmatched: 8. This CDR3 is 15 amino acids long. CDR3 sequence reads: CASRQGVRSYNEQFF. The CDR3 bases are TGTGCCAGCAGACAGGGGGTGCGGTCATACAATGAGCAGTTCTTC.

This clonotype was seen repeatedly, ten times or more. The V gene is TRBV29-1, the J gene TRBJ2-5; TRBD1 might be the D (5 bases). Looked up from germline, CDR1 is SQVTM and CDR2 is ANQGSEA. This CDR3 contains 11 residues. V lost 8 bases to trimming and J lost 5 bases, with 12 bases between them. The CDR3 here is CSSRVLETQYF. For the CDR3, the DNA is TGCAGCTCCAGGGTTTTGGAGACCCAGTACTTC.

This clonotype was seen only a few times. This chain's CDR3 is CATSSGTEYNEQFF. CDR3 sequence (DNA): TGTGCCACCAGCAGCGGGACCGAATACAATGAGCAGTTCTTC. The chain combines TRBV15 with TRBJ2-1; D possibly uses TRBD1 or TRBD2 (5 bases each). Trimming cost V 3 bases and J 4 bases, with 10 bases left between them. This CDR3 has 14 residues. CDR1 is LNHNV and CDR2 is YYDKDF in the germline V gene (reference sequence).

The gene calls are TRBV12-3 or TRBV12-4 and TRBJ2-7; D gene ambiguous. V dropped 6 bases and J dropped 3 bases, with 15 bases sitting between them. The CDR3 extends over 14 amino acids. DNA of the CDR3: TGTGCCAGCAGCGCAGACACGCTCATCTACGAGCAGTACTTC. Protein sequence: CASSADTLIYEQYF.

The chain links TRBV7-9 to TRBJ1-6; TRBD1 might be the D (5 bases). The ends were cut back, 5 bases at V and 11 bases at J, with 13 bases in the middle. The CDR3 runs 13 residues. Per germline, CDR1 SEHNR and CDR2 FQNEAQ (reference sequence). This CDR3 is CASSASQAPPLHF. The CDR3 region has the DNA TGTGCCAGCAGCGCATCACAGGCCCCACCCCTCCACTTT.

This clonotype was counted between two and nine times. CDR3 loop: CASSYWTGDGYGYTF. The CDR3, as DNA: TGTGCCAGCAGTTACTGGACAGGGGATGGTTATGGCTACACCTTC. The V gene is TRBV12-3 or TRBV12-4, the J gene TRBJ1-2; 9 bases agree with TRBD1. This CDR3 comprises 15 residues. V lost 4 bases, J lost 5 bases, and 8 bases stayed unmatched.